There are many counts of the clone carrying this TCR beta chain. Its antigen is unknown. The V and J ends lost 0 bases and 5 bases respectively, with 11 bases between them. The CDR3 has 14 amino acids. From germline, CDR1 is GTSNPN and CDR2 SVGIG (reference sequence). The sample comes from a study of T cells in Graves' hyperthyroidism and ophthalmopathy. Regarding the study as a whole: Before onset, by a median of 6.5 months, the model predicted ophthalmopathy.

Amplified regions were TCR beta CDR3 sequences from RNA transcripts. The HTBI primer set was used in a first-round RT-PCR of the TCR CDR3. TCRdb re-called the multiplex PCR reads through MiXCR, storing one row per CDR3 protein. The table lists under 300,000 distinct CDR3 sequences, 25% to 30% of them singletons. Patients showing uncontrolled infection, other autoimmune disease, pregnancy or lactation were ineligible. Each diagnosis was grounded in clinical symptoms, serum thyroxine and TRAb, thyroid ultrasound, and orbital computed tomography. The sequencing input was blood. This clonotype was sampled from a man aged 35-49 years with Graves' hyperthyroidism that later progressed to Graves' ophthalmopathy. The rearrangement uses TRBV30 and TRBJ2-4; D may correspond to TRBD1 or TRBD2 (5 bases each). Written as DNA, the CDR3 is TGTGCCTGGAGTGTCTGGGGACGAGAAAACATTCAGTACTTC. This gives the protein CAWSVWGRENIQYF.